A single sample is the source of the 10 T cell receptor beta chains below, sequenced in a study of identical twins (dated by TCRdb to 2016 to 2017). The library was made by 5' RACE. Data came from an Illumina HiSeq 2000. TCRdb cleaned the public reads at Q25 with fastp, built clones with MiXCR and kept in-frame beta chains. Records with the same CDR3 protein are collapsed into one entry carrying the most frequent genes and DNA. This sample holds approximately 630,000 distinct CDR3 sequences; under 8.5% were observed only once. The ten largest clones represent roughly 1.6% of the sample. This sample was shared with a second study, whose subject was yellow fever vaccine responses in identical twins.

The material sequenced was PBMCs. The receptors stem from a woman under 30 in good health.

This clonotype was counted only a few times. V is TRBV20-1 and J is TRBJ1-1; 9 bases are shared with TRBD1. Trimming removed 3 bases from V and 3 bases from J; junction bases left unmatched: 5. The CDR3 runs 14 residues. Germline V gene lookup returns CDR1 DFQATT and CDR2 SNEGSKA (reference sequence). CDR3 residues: CSASPTGGYTEAFF. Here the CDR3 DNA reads TGCAGTGCTAGTCCGACAGGGGGTTACACTGAAGCTTTCTTT.

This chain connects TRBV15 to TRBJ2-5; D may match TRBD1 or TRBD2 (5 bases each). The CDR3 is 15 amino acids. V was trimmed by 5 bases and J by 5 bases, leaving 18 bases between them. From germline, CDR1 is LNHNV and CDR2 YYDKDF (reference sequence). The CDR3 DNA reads TGTGCCACCAGCCCCCTGAGGGGACGGAGGGAGACCCAGTACTTC. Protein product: CATSPLRGRRETQYF.

The CDR3 here is CASSLMGDGSYEQYF. The CDR3 DNA is TGTGCCAGCAGTTTAATGGGCGACGGTTCCTACGAGCAGTACTTC. The V call is TRBV27, the J call TRBJ2-7; D not certain. The CDR3 extends over 15 amino acids. Trimming took 2 bases from V and 1 from J, leaving 12 bases between them. Germline values: CDR1 MNHEY, CDR2 SMNVEV (reference sequence).

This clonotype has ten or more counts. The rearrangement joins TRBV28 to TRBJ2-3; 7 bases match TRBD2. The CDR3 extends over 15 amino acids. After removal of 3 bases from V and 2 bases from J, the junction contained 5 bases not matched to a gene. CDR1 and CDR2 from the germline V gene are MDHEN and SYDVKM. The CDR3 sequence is CASSLGGTNTDTQYF. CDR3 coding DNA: TGTGCCAGCAGTTTGGGCGGGACTAACACAGATACGCAGTATTTT.

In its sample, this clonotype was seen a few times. This CDR3 reads CSASSRSSYEQYF. CDR3 sequence (DNA): TGCAGTGCTAGCTCGAGGAGCTCCTACGAGCAGTACTTC. This chain uses TRBV20-1 with TRBJ2-7; D call uncertain. The germline V and J ends were trimmed by 3 bases and 0 bases, with 9 bases remaining between them. This CDR3 comprises 13 residues. Germline assignment: CDR1 DFQATT and CDR2 SNEGSKA (reference sequence).

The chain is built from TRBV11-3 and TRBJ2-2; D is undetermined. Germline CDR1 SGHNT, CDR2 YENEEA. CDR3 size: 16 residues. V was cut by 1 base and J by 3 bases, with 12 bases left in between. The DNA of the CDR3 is TGTGCCAGCAGCTTAGGAGGCTGGGGTGACACCGGGGAGCTGTTTTTT. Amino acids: CASSLGGWGDTGELFF.

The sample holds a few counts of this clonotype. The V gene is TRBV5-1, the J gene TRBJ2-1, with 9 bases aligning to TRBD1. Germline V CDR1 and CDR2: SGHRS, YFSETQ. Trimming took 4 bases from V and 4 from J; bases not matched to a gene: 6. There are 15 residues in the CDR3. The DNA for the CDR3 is TGCGCCAGCAGCGCCGGGACAGGGAGTTACAATGAGCAGTTCTTC. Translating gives CASSAGTGSYNEQFF.

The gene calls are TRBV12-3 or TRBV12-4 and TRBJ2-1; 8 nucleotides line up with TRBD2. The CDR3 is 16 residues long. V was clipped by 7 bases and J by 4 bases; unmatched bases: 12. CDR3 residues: CASMSLGGGRYNEQFF. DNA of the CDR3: TGTGCCAGCATGAGTCTCGGCGGGGGGCGTTACAATGAGCAGTTCTTC.

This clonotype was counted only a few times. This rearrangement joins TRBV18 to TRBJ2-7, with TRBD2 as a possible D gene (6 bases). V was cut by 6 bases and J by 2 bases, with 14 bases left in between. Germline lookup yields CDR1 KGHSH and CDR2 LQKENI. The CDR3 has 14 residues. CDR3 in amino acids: CASSGRDATYEQYF. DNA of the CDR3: TGTGCCAGCTCCGGGCGGGACGCGACCTACGAGCAGTACTTC.

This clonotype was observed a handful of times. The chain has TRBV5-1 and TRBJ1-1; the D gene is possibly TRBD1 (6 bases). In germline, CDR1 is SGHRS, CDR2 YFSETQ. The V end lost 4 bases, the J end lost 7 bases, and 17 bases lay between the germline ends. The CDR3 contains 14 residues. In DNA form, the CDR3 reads TGCGCCAGCAGCCGTGCCGGGGGCGAAGGTGAAGCTTTCTTT. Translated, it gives CASSRAGGEGEAFF.